These 21 T cell receptor beta chains share one sample of origin, sequenced in a study of vaccination effects on CD4 cells after COVID-19. These receptors have no identified antigens. Sequencing used immunoSEQ multiplex PCR; TCRdb keeps in-frame clones, though not all of them. In the table there are 37,000 or so clones, about 70% of which are singletons. Peptide-pool stimulation followed by sequencing identified expanded antigen-specific CD4+ clonotypes in the ViraFEST assay. Culture proceeded for 10 days, and CD4+ T cells were then isolated. Nobody among the vaccine recipients had prior SARS-CoV-2 infection (nucleocapsid antibodies were negative). This specimen was CD4+ T cells from PBMCs cultured with HCoV-OC43 spike peptides, taken before COVID-19 vaccination. The subset was: HCoV-OC43 spike overlapping peptide pool stimulation. Every receptor here comes from a human donor who received a COVID-19 vaccine.

This clone was counted only a few times. CDR3 sequence reads: CASSQTSGRASEQFF. The CDR3 DNA follows: TGTGCCAGCAGCCAAACTAGCGGGAGGGCCTCTGAGCAGTTCTTC. The chain recombines TRBV7-9 with TRBJ2-1; 13 nucleotides match TRBD2. CDR1 and CDR2 from the germline V gene are SEHNR and FQNEAQ (reference sequence). The CDR3 covers 15 residues. Losses at the gene ends were 5 bases for V and 9 bases for J; bases not matched to a gene: 7.

The chain recombines TRBV9 with TRBJ2-1, with 9 bases that match TRBD2. The CDR3 covers 17 residues. Germline CDR1 and CDR2: SGDLS and YYNGEE. V dropped 1 base and J dropped 9; count of bases not matched to a gene: 14. In nucleotides, the CDR3 is TGTGCCAGCAGCGTATCCGGGACTAGCCTGGGGTTAGGTGAGCAGTTCTTC. This codes for CASSVSGTSLGLGEQFF.

The chain joins TRBV19 to TRBJ1-1, with 11 bases aligning to TRBD1. Losses at the gene ends were 5 bases for V and 5 bases for J; bases not matched to a gene: 7. From germline, CDR1 is LNHDA and CDR2 SQIVND (reference sequence). The CDR3 is 15 residues long. The CDR3 region has the DNA TGTGCCAGTAGTTCCTGGACAGGGGGCTATACTGAAGCTTTCTTT. Its translation is CASSSWTGGYTEAFF.

The chain couples TRBV5-6 to TRBJ2-5; tentatively, D is TRBD2 (6 bases). The CDR3 has 15 residues. Germline V gives CDR1 SGHDT, CDR2 YYEEEE. Trimming pared 4 bases from V and 2 bases from J, leaving 15 bases between. As DNA, the CDR3 is TGTGCCAGCAGCCCGGCGGGGCAGCAGCAAGAGACCCAGTACTTC. Its translation is CASSPAGQQQETQYF.

The chain has TRBV7-8 and TRBJ2-1; TRBD2 matches 11 bases. This CDR3 has 16 residues. Germline V CDR1 and CDR2: SGHVS, FQNEAQ. The V gene end was trimmed by 6 bases and the J gene end by 2 bases; junction bases not matched to a gene: 6. In DNA form, the CDR3 reads TGTGCCAGCAGACGACTAGCGGGGTTACCCTACAATGAGCAGTTCTTC. Encoded protein: CASRRLAGLPYNEQFF.

The J gene is TRBJ2-7, the V gene TRBV5-6; D perhaps matches TRBD1 (6 bases). With 5 bases removed from V and 2 bases from J, the gap between germline ends came to 14 bases. Germline V gene data show CDR1 as SGHDT and CDR2 as YYEEEE. The CDR3 is 14 amino acids. The CDR3 is CASSRQAPPYEQYF. Written as DNA, the CDR3 is TGTGCCAGCAGTAGACAGGCTCCCCCCTACGAGCAGTACTTC.

This clone came up a few times. The CDR3 loop is CASSQTLVWDSATDTQYF. The CDR3 coding sequence is TGTGCCAGCTCACAAACCCTTGTATGGGATTCGGCGACAGATACGCAGTATTTT. The J gene is TRBJ2-3, the V gene TRBV18; no reliable D call. Germline V gene data show CDR1 as KGHSH and CDR2 as LQKENI. The length of the CDR3 is 18 residues. V dropped 4 bases and J dropped 3 bases, with 23 bases sitting between them.

The chain recombines TRBV6-8 with TRBJ2-7, with 7 positions matching TRBD2. Unmatched junction bases numbered 10, after V lost 8 bases and J lost 9 bases. This CDR3 contains 12 residues. Germline values: CDR1 MNHGY, CDR2 SAAAGT. DNA for the CDR3: TGTGCCAGCCGGGGTGCGGGGGATGTGCAGTACTTC. It is translated as CASRGAGDVQYF.

The J gene is TRBJ2-1, the V gene TRBV7-9; tentative D call: TRBD2 (6 bases). Trimming took 4 bases from V and 0 from J, leaving 22 bases between them. Germline V gene data show CDR1 as SEHNR and CDR2 as FQNEAQ (reference sequence). The CDR3 extends over 19 amino acids. CDR3: CASSSPRVSGLSSYNEQFF. The CDR3 nucleotides read TGTGCCAGCAGCTCTCCCCGGGTTAGCGGACTGAGCTCCTACAATGAGCAGTTCTTC. Based on the CDR3 plus reference TRBV7-9 and TRBJ2-1, the full variable domain is DTGVSQNPRHKITKRGQNVTFRCDPISEHNRLYWYRQTLGQGPEFLTYFQNEAQLEKSRLLSDRFSAERPKGSFSTLEIQRTEQGDSAMYLCASSSPRVSGLSSYNEQFFGPGTRLTVL.

This clone was recorded only once. The rearrangement joins TRBV6-5 to TRBJ2-3; unclear D gene. The CDR3 is 11 amino acids. V lost 8 bases and J 6 bases, leaving 9 bases between the germline ends. CDR1 is MNHEY and CDR2 is SVGAGI in the germline V gene. CDR3: CASEQWDTQYF. The CDR3 DNA follows: TGTGCCAGCGAGCAGTGGGATACGCAGTATTTT.

The gene calls are TRBV10-3 and TRBJ1-3; the D is unclear. Germline CDR1 is ENHRY and CDR2 is SYGVKD. This CDR3 spans 13 amino acids. The germline V and J ends were trimmed by 4 bases and 3 bases, with 7 bases remaining between them. The CDR3: CAISGINGNTIYF. The CDR3 DNA is TGTGCCATCAGTGGAATAAATGGAAACACCATATATTTT.

The V and J genes are TRBV27 and TRBJ2-2; 9 bases align to TRBD1. CDR1 and CDR2 (germline): MNHEY, SMNVEV (reference sequence). The length of the CDR3 is 15 residues. J gave up 4 bases and V 6 bases, and 6 bases lay outside the gene matches. CDR3 region: CASSAPTGGTGELFF. CDR3 nucleotide sequence: TGTGCCAGCAGCGCCCCGACAGGGGGCACCGGGGAGCTGTTTTTT.

This chain joins TRBV11-3 and TRBJ2-2; possible D gene TRBD1, 5 bases. Trimming pared 3 bases from V and 7 bases from J, leaving 12 bases between. CDR1 SGHNT and CDR2 YENEEA come from the germline V gene. The CDR3 has 14 residues. The CDR3 spells CASSFQKGFGELFF. The CDR3 DNA reads as TGTGCCAGCAGCTTCCAGAAGGGGTTCGGGGAGCTGTTTTTT.

This chain connects TRBV28 to TRBJ1-6; a weak D match, TRBD1 (6 bases). Germline assignment: CDR1 MDHEN and CDR2 SYDVKM. This CDR3 is 16 amino acids long. Trimming removed 5 bases at V and 0 bases at J, with 11 bases between. The CDR3 nucleotides read TGTGCCAGCAGTCCCCAACAGGGCTCCTATAATTCACCCCTCCACTTT. Amino acid sequence: CASSPQQGSYNSPLHF.

The chain combines TRBV7-9 with TRBJ2-3, with no clear D. Trimming pared 5 bases from V and 1 base from J, leaving 16 bases between. Germline CDR1 reads SEHNR; CDR2 reads FQNEAQ (reference sequence). The CDR3 has 16 amino acids. Written as DNA, the CDR3 is TGTGCCAGCAGCCTTGTAAGGGTTCCCCGCACAGATACGCAGTATTTT. Its protein is CASSLVRVPRTDTQYF.

V gene TRBV24-1 combines with J gene TRBJ2-3, with 8 bases identical to TRBD1. Germline CDR1 KGHDR, CDR2 SFDVKD. V lost 5 bases and J lost 2; bases outside the gene matches: 11. The CDR3 is 17 residues long. The CDR3 region is CATSAQTGTGPTDTQYF. Here the CDR3 DNA reads TGTGCCACCAGTGCTCAAACCGGGACAGGTCCCACAGATACGCAGTATTTT.

This chain joins TRBV5-6 and TRBJ2-1; TRBD2 agrees at 15 bases. Germline V gene lookup returns CDR1 SGHDT and CDR2 YYEEEE. The junction had 3 bases not matched to a gene; V was cut back by 7 bases and J by 4 bases. The CDR3 consists of 15 residues. CDR3 bases: TGTGCCAGCTGGACTAGCGGGGGGGAATACAATGAGCAGTTCTTC. Translating gives CASWTSGGEYNEQFF.

This chain connects TRBV19 to TRBJ1-5; tentatively, D is TRBD1 (6 bases). Deletions cut 6 bases from V and 4 bases from J, with 13 bases between. This CDR3 contains 14 residues. Germline CDR1 is LNHDA and CDR2 is SQIVND (reference sequence). The CDR3 region has the DNA TGTGCCAGTAGAACTGACAGGTTGAATCAGCCCCAGCATTTT. This sequence encodes CASRTDRLNQPQHF.

This clone showed up just a few times. The rearrangement joins TRBV25-1 to TRBJ1-3; maybe TRBD1 (5 bases). CDR3 length equals 15 residues. The germline V gene encodes CDR1 MGHDK and CDR2 SYGVNS. Trimming took off 1 base at V and 3 bases at J, with 10 bases between the two ends. CDR3 protein: CASSEFGRGGNTIYF. The CDR3 DNA follows: TGTGCCAGCAGTGAATTTGGGAGGGGTGGAAACACCATATATTTT.

The chain recombines TRBV10-3 with TRBJ1-2; 7 bases are shared with TRBD1. Germline V gives CDR1 ENHRY, CDR2 SYGVKD. Trimming at V came to 11 bases and at J to 8 bases, leaving 11 bases not matched to a gene. CDR3 length: 12 amino acids. CDR3 bases: TGTGCCTTCTCAGGGGGAGGGGGAGGCTACACCTTC. This encodes CAFSGGGGGYTF.

In its sample, this clone was seen a few times. This rearrangement joins TRBV6-6 to TRBJ2-2; unclear D gene. The length of the CDR3 is 18 residues. V lost 5 bases and J lost 5, with 24 bases in between. Germline V CDR1 and CDR2: MNHNY, SVGAGI (reference sequence). Here the CDR3 reads CASSQATSFAWRTGELFF. CDR3 coding DNA: TGTGCCAGCAGTCAGGCCACCAGTTTTGCCTGGCGGACCGGGGAGCTGTTTTTT.